The clone carrying this TCR beta chain was detected a few times. Its target is unknown. This specimen comes from a study of T cell repertoires in cytomegalovirus infection. The overall study: Shared public TCR beta signatures pointed to both CMV infection and a matching HLA type.

Overall study findings and caveats: The study found HLA-C-restricted CMV-specific TCR beta clonotypes dominating the ex vivo response. Identification of carriers of CMV plus the relevant HLA was achieved through cumulative public TCR beta family frequency.

V dropped 1 base and J dropped 0 bases, with 7 bases sitting between them. Germline V CDR1 and CDR2: LGHNA, YNFKEQ. The CDR3 contains 16 residues. In TCRdb, the reads were re-called with MiXCR into one record per CDR3 protein. The table shows more than 650,000 distinct CDR3 sequences, with approximately 34% occurring only once. The source of this sequence is a human donor in good health (CMV status not recorded). Some clones in this sample may be carry-over from other donors' samples. Sample: PBMCs. The gene calls are TRBV4-2 and TRBJ2-6; D gene uncertain. CDR3 DNA: TGTGCCAGCAGCCAAGTTCAGGCCTCTGGGGCCAACGTCCTGACTTTC. Protein: CASSQVQASGANVLTF.